This T cell receptor beta chain comes out of a study of CD8 T cells in ankylosing spondylitis. Germline values: CDR1 SSHAT, CDR2 FNYEAQ (reference sequence). V dropped 8 bases and J dropped 3; count of bases not matched to a gene: 10. This CDR3 contains 16 residues. TCRdb reanalysed the 5' RACE reads using MiXCR and keeps one entry per CDR3 protein. The data show about 140,000 distinct CDR3 sequences, with about 10% seen just once and about 4% held by the top ten. Comments on this clonotype: It may be a read error: a sequence one base away is much more abundant.

Source material: blood, either unsorted or a sorted T cell fraction (not recorded which). The V call is TRBV7-7, the J call TRBJ2-2; 9 bases fit TRBD2. The TCR was taken from a female donor with ankylosing spondylitis or in good health (not recorded which). The CDR3 coding sequence is TGTGCCAGCGGCGCGGGGGGGCAGGGGTACACCGGGGAGCTGTTTTTT. Protein sequence: CASGAGGQGYTGELFF.